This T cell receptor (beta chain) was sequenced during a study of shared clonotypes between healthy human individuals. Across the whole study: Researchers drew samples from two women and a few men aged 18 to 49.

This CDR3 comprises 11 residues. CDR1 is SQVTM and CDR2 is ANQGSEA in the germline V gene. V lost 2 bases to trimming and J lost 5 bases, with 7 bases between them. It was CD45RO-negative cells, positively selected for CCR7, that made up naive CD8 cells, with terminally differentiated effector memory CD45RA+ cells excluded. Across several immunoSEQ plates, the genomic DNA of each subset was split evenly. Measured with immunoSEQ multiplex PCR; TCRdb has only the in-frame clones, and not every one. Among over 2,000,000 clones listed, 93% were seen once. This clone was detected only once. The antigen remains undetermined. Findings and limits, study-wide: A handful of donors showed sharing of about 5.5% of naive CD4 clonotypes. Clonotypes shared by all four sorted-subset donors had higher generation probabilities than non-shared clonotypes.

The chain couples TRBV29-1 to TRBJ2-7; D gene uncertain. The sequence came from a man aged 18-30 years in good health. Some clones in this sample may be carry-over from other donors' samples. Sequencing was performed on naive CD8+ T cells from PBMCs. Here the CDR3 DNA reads TGCAGCGTTGAAAATAGCAACGAGCAGTACTTC. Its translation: CSVENSNEQYF.